The clone carrying this TCR beta chain appeared many times. Germline V lookup: CDR1 MGHDK, CDR2 SYGVNS. This CDR3 has 15 amino acids. With 1 base clipped from V and 3 bases from J, the junction kept 4 bases outside the gene matches. The data stem from a study of HIV-infected patients and healthy controls. MiXCR, run by TCRdb on the 5' RACE reads, gives a single entry per CDR3 protein. This table holds about 64,000 distinct CDR3 sequences, over 15% found once. The chain has TRBV25-1 and TRBJ1-1, with TRBD1 matching 8 bases. The sequenced sample was CD4+ T cells from blood. The sequence derives from a human donor in good health. The DNA of the CDR3 is TGTGCCAGCAGTGAATCTGGCAGGGGGCACACTGAAGCTTTCTTT. Translation gives CASSESGRGHTEAFF.